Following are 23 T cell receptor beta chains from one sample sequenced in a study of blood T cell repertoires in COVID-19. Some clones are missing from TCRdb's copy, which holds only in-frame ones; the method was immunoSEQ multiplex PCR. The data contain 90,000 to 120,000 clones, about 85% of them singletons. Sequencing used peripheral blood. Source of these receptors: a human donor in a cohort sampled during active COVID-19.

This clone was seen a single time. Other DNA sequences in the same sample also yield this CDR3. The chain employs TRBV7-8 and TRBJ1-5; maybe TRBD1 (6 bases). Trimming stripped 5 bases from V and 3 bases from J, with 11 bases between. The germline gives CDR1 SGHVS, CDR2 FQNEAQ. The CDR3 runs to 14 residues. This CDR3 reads CASSRDTSNQPQHF. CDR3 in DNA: TGTGCCAGCAGCCGGGACACGTCCAATCAGCCCCAGCATTTT.

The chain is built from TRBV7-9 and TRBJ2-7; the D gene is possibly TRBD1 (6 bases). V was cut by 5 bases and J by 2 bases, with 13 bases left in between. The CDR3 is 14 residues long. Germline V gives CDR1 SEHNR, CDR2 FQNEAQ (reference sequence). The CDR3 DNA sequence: TGTGCCAGCAGCGTACAGGGTACCCCCTACGAGCAGTACTTC. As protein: CASSVQGTPYEQYF.

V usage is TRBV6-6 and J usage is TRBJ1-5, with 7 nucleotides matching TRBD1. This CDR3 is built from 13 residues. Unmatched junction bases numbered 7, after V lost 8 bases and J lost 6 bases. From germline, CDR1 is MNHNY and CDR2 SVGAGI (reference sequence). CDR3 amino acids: CASRTGLGQPQHF. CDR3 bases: TGTGCCAGCCGGACAGGTCTTGGTCAGCCCCAGCATTTT.

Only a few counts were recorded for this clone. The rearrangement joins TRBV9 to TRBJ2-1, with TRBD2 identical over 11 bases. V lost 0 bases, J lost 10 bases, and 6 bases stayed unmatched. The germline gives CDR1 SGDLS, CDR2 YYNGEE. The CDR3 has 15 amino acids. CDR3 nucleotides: TGTGCCAGCAGCGTAGCACTAGCGGGGGCAGGGGAGCAGTTCTTC. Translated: CASSVALAGAGEQFF.

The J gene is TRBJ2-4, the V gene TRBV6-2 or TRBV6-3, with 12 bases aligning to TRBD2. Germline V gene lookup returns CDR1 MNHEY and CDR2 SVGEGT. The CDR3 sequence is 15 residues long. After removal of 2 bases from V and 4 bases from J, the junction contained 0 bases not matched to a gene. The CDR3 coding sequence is TGTGCCAGCAGTTACACTAGCGGGGGGAAAAACATTCAGTACTTC. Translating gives CASSYTSGGKNIQYF.

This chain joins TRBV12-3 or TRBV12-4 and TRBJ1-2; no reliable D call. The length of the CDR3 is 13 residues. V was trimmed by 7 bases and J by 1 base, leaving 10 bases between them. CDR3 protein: CASTETLNYGYTF. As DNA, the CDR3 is TGTGCCAGCACCGAGACACTTAACTATGGCTACACCTTC.

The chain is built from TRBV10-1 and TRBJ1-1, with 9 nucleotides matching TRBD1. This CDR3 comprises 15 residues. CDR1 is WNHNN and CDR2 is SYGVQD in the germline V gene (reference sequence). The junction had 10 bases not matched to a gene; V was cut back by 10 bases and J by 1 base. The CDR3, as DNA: TGCGCCAACAACAGGGGGCAAGTCGGGAACACTGAAGCTTTCTTT. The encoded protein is CANNRGQVGNTEAFF.

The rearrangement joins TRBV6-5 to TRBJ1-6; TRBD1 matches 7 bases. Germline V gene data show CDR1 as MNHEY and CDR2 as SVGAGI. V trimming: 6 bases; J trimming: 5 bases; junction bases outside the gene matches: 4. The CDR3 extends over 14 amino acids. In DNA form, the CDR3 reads TGTGCCAGCAGACGACAGGGAGATAATTCACCCCTCCACTTT. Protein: CASRRQGDNSPLHF.

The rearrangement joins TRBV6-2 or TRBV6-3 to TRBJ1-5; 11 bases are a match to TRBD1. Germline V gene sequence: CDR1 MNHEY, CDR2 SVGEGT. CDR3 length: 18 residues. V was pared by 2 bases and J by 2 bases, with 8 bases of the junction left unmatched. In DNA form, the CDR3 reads TGTGCCAGCAGTTACGCGGGACAGGGGGTTTTCGGCAATCAGCCCCAGCATTTT. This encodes CASSYAGQGVFGNQPQHF.

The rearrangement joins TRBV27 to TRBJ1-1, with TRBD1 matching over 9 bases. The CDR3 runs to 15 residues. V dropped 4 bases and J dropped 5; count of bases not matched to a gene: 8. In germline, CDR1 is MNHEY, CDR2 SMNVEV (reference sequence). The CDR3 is CASSYGDRGSTEAFF. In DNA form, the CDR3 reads TGTGCCAGCAGTTATGGTGACAGGGGGAGTACTGAAGCTTTCTTT.

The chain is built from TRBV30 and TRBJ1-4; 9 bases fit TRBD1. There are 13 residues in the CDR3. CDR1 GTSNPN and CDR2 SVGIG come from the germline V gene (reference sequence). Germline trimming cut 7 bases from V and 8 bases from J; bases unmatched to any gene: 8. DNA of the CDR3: TGTGCCTTTGACAGGGGGAGAGACGAAAAACTGTTTTTT. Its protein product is CAFDRGRDEKLFF.

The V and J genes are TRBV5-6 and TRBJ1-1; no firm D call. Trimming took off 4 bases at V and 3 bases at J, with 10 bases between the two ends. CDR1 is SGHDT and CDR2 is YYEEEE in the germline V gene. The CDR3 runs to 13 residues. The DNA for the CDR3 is TGTGCCAGCAGCCCACTCGACTACACTGAAGCTTTCTTT. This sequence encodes CASSPLDYTEAFF.

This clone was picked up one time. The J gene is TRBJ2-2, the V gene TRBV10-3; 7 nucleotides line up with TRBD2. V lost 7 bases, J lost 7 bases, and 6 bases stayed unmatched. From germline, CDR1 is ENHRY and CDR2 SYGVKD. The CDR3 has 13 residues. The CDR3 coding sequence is TGTGCCATCACCAGCGGGACGTACGGGGAGCTGTTTTTT. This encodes CAITSGTYGELFF.

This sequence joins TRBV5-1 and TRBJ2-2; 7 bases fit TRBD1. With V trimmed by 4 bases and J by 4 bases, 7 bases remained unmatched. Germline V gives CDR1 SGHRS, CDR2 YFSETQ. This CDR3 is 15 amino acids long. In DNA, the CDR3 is TGCGCCAGCAGCGATCAGGGGGTAGGCACCGGGGAGCTGTTTTTT. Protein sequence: CASSDQGVGTGELFF.

CDR3: CASSQGQGHSGNTIYF. The CDR3 DNA reads as TGCGCCAGCAGCCAGGGACAGGGCCACTCTGGAAACACCATATATTTT. The gene calls are TRBV5-1 and TRBJ1-3, with 9 positions matching TRBD1. The CDR3 runs to 16 residues. Unmatched junction bases numbered 5, after V lost 4 bases and J lost 0 bases. CDR1 SGHRS and CDR2 YFSETQ come from the germline V gene.

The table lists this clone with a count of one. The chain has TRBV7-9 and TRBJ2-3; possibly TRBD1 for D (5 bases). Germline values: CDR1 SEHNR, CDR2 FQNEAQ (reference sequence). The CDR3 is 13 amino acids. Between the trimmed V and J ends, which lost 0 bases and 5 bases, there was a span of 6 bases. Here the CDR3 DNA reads TGTGCCAGCAGCTTAGCAGGGGAAGATACGCAGTATTTT. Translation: CASSLAGEDTQYF.

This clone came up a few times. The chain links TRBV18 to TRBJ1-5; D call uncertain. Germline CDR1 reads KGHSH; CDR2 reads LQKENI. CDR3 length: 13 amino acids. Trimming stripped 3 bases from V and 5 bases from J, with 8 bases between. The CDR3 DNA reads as TGTGCCAGCTCACCCGGGGATTATCAGCCCCAGCATTTT. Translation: CASSPGDYQPQHF.

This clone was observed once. The CDR3 is CASRPRGGHRSYEQYF. DNA of the CDR3: TGTGCAAGTCGCCCCCGGGGGGGGCACCGATCCTACGAGCAGTACTTC. The rearrangement uses TRBV12-2 and TRBJ2-7; the table's D gene call, TRBD2, was not cross checked with the DNA. TRBV12-2 is a recognized pseudogene. The CDR3 runs to 16 residues.

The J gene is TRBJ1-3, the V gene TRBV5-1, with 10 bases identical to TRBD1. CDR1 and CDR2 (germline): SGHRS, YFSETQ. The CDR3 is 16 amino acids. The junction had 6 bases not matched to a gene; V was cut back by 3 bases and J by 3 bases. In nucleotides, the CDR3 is TGCGCCAGCAGCTCCGGACAGGGGGAAGGTGGAAACACCATATATTTT. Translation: CASSSGQGEGGNTIYF.

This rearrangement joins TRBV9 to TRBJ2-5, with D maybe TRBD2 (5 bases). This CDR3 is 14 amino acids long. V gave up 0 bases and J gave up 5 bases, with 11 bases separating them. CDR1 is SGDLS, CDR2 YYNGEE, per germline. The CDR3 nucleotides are TGTGCCAGCAGCGTAGGGGGAGTAAAGGAGACCCAGTACTTC. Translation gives CASSVGGVKETQYF.

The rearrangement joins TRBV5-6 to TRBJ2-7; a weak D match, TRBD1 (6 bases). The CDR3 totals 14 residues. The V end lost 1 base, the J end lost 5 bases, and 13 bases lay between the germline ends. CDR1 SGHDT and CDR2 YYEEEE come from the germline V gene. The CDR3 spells CASSLRTAVNEQYF. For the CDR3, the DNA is TGTGCCAGCAGCTTGAGGACAGCCGTGAACGAGCAGTACTTC.

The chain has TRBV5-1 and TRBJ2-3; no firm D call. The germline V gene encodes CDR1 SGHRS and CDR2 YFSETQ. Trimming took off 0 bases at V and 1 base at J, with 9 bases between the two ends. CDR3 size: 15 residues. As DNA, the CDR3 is TGCGCCAGCAGCTTGGGGAGTACCGGCACAGATACGCAGTATTTT. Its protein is CASSLGSTGTDTQYF. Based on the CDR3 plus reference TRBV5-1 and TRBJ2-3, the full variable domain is KAGVTQTPRYLIKTRGQQVTLSCSPISGHRSVSWYQQTPGQGLQFLFEYFSETQRNKGNFPGRFSGRQFSNSRSEMNVSTLELGDSALYLCASSLGSTGTDTQYFGPGTRLTVL.

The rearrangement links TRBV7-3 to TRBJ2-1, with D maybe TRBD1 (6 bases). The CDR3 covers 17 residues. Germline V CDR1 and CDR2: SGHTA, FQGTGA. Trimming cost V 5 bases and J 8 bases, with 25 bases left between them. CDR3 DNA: TGTGCCAGCAGCAGATTCAGACAGGCTCAAACAGTCGATGAGCAGTTCTTC. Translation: CASSRFRQAQTVDEQFF.